The clone carrying this T cell receptor beta chain was detected only once. The data are from a study of T cell responses to AZD1222 COVID-19 vaccine. Germline V lookup: CDR1 LGHNA, CDR2 YNFKEQ. Trimming removed 4 bases at V and 0 bases at J, with 7 bases between. The CDR3 has 14 residues. Sequencing used immunoSEQ multiplex PCR; TCRdb keeps in-frame clones, though not all of them. The sample holds more than 100,000 clones; about 94% are singletons and the top ten take 5.4%. The clonotype comes from an adult in good health. This specimen was peripheral blood, taken on day 0 of AZD1222 vaccination. This chain connects TRBV4-2 to TRBJ1-5; D perhaps matches TRBD1 (6 bases). CDR3 coding DNA: TGTGCCAGCAGCCCGGACAGTAGCAATCAGCCCCAGCATTTT. The encoded protein is CASSPDSSNQPQHF.